The rows below give T cell receptor beta chains drawn from one sample of a study of blood T cell repertoires in COVID-19. The protocol was immunoSEQ multiplex PCR, while the TCRdb copy is restricted to in-frame clones and leaves out a portion. In the table there are about 180,000 clones, 65% to 90% of which are singletons. The sample was peripheral blood. The receptor set was obtained from a man aged 45-60 years with active or convalescent COVID-19. CDR3s include the opening cysteine and the closing phenylalanine or tryptophan. Each record gives: clone size, V gene, J gene, D gene, CDR3 DNA, CDR3 protein. The D gene is left open where the match is weak. The size of a clone is reported for some rows only, either as once, few or many, or as a class for expanded clones.

>once|TRBV7-3|TRBJ2-1|NA
TGTGCCAGCAGCCAAAACACAGGGCTGGGGAATGAGCAGTTCTTC
CASSQNTGLGNEQFF
>NA|TRBV30|TRBJ2-1|TRBD1
TGTGCCTGGAGTGGACAGGGGGCGAAGTTATATGAGCAGTTCTTC
CAWSGQGAKLYEQFF
>NA|TRBV27|TRBJ2-5|NA
TGTGCCAGCAGTTTATTTACAGGGCCTGAAGAGACCCAGTACTTC
CASSLFTGPEETQYF
>once|TRBV27|TRBJ1-2|NA
TGTGCCAGTACTACAGGGAACTATGGCTACACCTTC
CASTTGNYGYTF
>NA|TRBV19|TRBJ2-5|TRBD2
TGTGCCAGTAGTCAAGGGACTACCTGGGAGACCCAGTACTTC
CASSQGTTWETQYF
>NA|TRBV6-6|TRBJ2-5|TRBD2
TGTGCCAGCAGGGCCCCCGGGGGGAGAGAGACCCAGTACTTC
CASRAPGGRETQYF
>NA|TRBV7-3|TRBJ2-1|NA
TGTGCCAGCAGCTTGCGGACAGAGGGCAATGAGCAGTTCTTC
CASSLRTEGNEQFF
>NA|TRBV9|TRBJ2-1|TRBD2
TGTGCCAGCAGCGTAGGGGGACTAGGCCACAATGAGCAGTTCTTC
CASSVGGLGHNEQFF
>NA|TRBV3-1/TRBV3-2|TRBJ1-1|NA
TGTGCCAGCCGCGAACAGGGAGCCATGAACACTGAAGCTTTCTTT
CASREQGAMNTEAFF
>NA|TRBV10-1|TRBJ1-1|TRBD1
TGCGCCAGCAGTGAGGACAGGGGAAGGGCTGAAGCTTTCTTT
CASSEDRGRAEAFF
>once|TRBV7-7|TRBJ2-5|TRBD1
TGTGCCAGCAGCCAGACCGGGACAGGGGGCGTGGGGACCCAGTACTTC
CASSQTGTGGVGTQYF
>NA|TRBV3-1/TRBV3-2|TRBJ2-1|TRBD2
TGTGCCAGCAGTTCAACTAGCGGGAGGGCTGTTGATGAGCAGTTCTTC
CASSSTSGRAVDEQFF
>NA|TRBV5-4|TRBJ2-7|NA
TGTGCCAGCAGCCCAGACCAAACTAGCTCCTACGAGCAGTACTTC
CASSPDQTSSYEQYF
>NA|TRBV13|TRBJ2-5|NA
TGTGCCAGCAGCTTAACAGGGTCCATGAAAGAGACCCAGTACTTC
CASSLTGSMKETQYF
>NA|TRBV6-5|TRBJ2-3|NA
TGTGCCAGCAGTTACACCGACAACACAGATACGCAGTATTTT
CASSYTDNTDTQYF
>NA|TRBV27|TRBJ2-7|TRBD2
TGTGCCAGCAGGTCCGGGACTAGCGTAGACGAGCAGTACTTC
CASRSGTSVDEQYF
>NA|TRBV6-5|TRBJ1-2|NA
TGTGCCAGCAGTCCAGGCTGGGGGCTTAAAAATGGCTACACCTTC
CASSPGWGLKNGYTF
>NA|TRBV3-1/TRBV3-2|TRBJ1-1|NA
TGTGCCAGCAGCCACCGCACGGTCACTGAAGCTTTCTTT
CASSHRTVTEAFF
>few|TRBV10-3|TRBJ2-3|NA
TGTGCCATCAGTCAACAGGGTAGCACAGATACGCAGTATTTT
CAISQQGSTDTQYF
>NA|TRBV5-4|TRBJ1-3|NA
TGTGCCAGCAGCCCAGACAGCTCTGGAAACACCATATATTTT
CASSPDSSGNTIYF
>once|TRBV10-3|TRBJ2-1|TRBD2
TGTGCCATCAGTGAGTCGACTAGCGGGTCGCACTACAATGAGCAGTTCTTC
CAISESTSGSHYNEQFF
>NA|TRBV6-5|TRBJ2-3|NA
TGTGCCAGCTCCGGACAGTCAGATACGCAGTATTTT
CASSGQSDTQYF
>few|TRBV7-2|TRBJ2-2|NA
TGTGCCAGCAGCTTAGGATTTGCGAGCACCGGGGAGCTGTTTTTT
CASSLGFASTGELFF
>NA|TRBV5-1|TRBJ2-7|TRBD1
TGCGCCAGCAGCTTCCGGGACAGGGTTGACGAGCAGTACTTC
CASSFRDRVDEQYF
>NA|TRBV9|TRBJ2-7|NA
TGTGCCAGCAGCGTAGGGGTTGGAGGTTCGGCCTACGAGCAGTACTTC
CASSVGVGGSAYEQYF
>NA|TRBV4-3|TRBJ2-3|TRBD2
TGCGCCAGCAGCCAACAACTCGGGCTAGCGGGGGTAGATACGCAGTATTTT
CASSQQLGLAGVDTQYF
>NA|TRBV7-2|TRBJ2-7|TRBD1
TGTGCCAGCTCACCCGCGGGACAGGGGGCGATATCTTCAGGCTACGAGCAGTACTTC
CASSPAGQGAISSGYEQYF
>few|TRBV19|TRBJ2-7|TRBD1
TGTGCCAGTAGCCCCCTGATCGGGACAGGGGCCTACGAGCAGTACTTC
CASSPLIGTGAYEQYF
>once|TRBV2|TRBJ1-5|NA
TGTGCCAGCATGGAACAGGGTTTGAGTGAGCCCCAGCATTTT
CASMEQGLSEPQHF
>NA|TRBV25-1|TRBJ1-1|NA
TGTGCCAGCACCCGGGGGGCGAACACTGAAGCTTTCTTT
CASTRGANTEAFF
>NA|TRBV28|TRBJ1-2|NA
TGTGCCAGCAGTTTATCAACAGGAAAGGACTATGGCTACACCTTC
CASSLSTGKDYGYTF
>NA|TRBV6-1|TRBJ2-7|TRBD1
TGTGCCAGCAGGGAAGAGCAGGGGGACGAGCAGTACTTC
CASREEQGDEQYF
>NA|TRBV28|TRBJ1-5|NA
TGTGCCAGCACCTTGGGGGGAGGTAACAATCAGCCCCAGCATTTT
CASTLGGGNNQPQHF
>NA|TRBV10-3|TRBJ2-7|NA
TGTGCCATCAGTGGGGGGGCGGGAGTGCTCTACGAGCAGTACTTC
CAISGGAGVLYEQYF
>NA|TRBV5-1|TRBJ1-2|TRBD1
TGCGCCAGCAGCTCAGCCACCGGGACAGGCAACTATGGCTACACCTTC
CASSSATGTGNYGYTF
>NA|TRBV27|TRBJ2-7|NA
TGTGCCAGCAGTTCCCGCCAGGGTGCCTACGAGCAGTACTTC
CASSSRQGAYEQYF
>NA|TRBV7-9|TRBJ1-2|TRBD1
TGTGCCAGCAGCTTGGGACAGGGCGACTATGGCTACACCTTC
CASSLGQGDYGYTF
>once|TRBV9|TRBJ2-5|NA
TGTGCCAGCAGCGTAGGCTCGGTCCAAGAGACCCAGTACTTC
CASSVGSVQETQYF
>NA|TRBV28|TRBJ1-5|NA
TGTGCCAGCAGTTCTGGGGCTGGCAATCAGCCCCAGCATTTT
CASSSGAGNQPQHF
>few|TRBV2|TRBJ1-4|NA
TGTGCCAGCAGCCCTCAGGGTTTAACTAATGAAAAACTGTTTTTT
CASSPQGLTNEKLFF
>NA|TRBV11-3|TRBJ2-3|TRBD2
TGTGCCAGCAGCCTAGCGGGAGGAGATACGCAGTATTTT
CASSLAGGDTQYF
>NA|TRBV7-6|TRBJ2-7|NA
TGTGCCAGCAGCTGGCGGCTCGAGCAGTACTTC
CASSWRLEQYF
>NA|TRBV28|TRBJ2-3|TRBD2
TGTGCCAGCAGACCTCCGGGACTAGCTTCTGATACGCAGTATTTT
CASRPPGLASDTQYF
>NA|TRBV9|TRBJ1-2|TRBD1
TGTGCCAGCAGCCTGGGCCTATCCGGGACAGATGGCTACACCTTC
CASSLGLSGTDGYTF
>NA|TRBV7-9|TRBJ2-1|NA
TGTGCCAGCAGCCAACGACATGGCTACAATGAGCAGTTCTTC
CASSQRHGYNEQFF
>NA|TRBV2|TRBJ2-3|NA
TGTGCCAGCAGTGAAGAACTGACTCCTAGCACAGATACGCAGTATTTT
CASSEELTPSTDTQYF
>NA|TRBV11-2|TRBJ2-3|TRBD2
TGTGCCAGCAGCAATAAGGCCCTCGGGGGGGAGGGTGCAGATACGCAGTATTTT
CASSNKALGGEGADTQYF
>NA|TRBV19|TRBJ2-5|TRBD2
TGTGCCAGTAGTATAGTGGCCGGGACTAGCGATGGGCAAGAGACCCAGTACTTC
CASSIVAGTSDGQETQYF
>NA|TRBV20-1|TRBJ1-5|NA
TGCAGTGCTAGTCCTAGTCTATGGGATCAGCCCCAGCATTTT
CSASPSLWDQPQHF
>once|TRBV5-4|TRBJ2-1|TRBD2
TGTGCCAGCACCAGCCGGCTAGCGGGAGGTAATAATGAGCAGTTCTTC
CASTSRLAGGNNEQFF
>NA|TRBV7-9|TRBJ2-5|TRBD1
TGTGCCAGCAGCCCAACAGGGGAAGAGACCCAGTACTTC
CASSPTGEETQYF